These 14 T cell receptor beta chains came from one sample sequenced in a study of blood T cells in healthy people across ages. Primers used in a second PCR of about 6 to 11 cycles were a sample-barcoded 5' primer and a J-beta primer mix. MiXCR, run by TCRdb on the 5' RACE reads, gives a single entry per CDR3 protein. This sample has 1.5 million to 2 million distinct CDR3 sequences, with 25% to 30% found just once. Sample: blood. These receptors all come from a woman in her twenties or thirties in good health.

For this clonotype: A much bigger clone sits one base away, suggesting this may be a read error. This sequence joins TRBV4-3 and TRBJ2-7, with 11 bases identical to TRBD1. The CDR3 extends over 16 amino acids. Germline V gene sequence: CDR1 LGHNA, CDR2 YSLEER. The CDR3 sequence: CASSQEGTGGAYEQDF. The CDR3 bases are TGCGCCAGCAGCCAAGAAGGGACAGGGGGAGCCTACGAGCAGGACTTC.

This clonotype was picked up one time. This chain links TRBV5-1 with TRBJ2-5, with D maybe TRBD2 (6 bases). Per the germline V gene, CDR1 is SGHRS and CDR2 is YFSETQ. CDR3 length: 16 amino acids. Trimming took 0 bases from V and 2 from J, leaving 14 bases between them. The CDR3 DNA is TGCGCCAGCAGCTTGGGAGGAGGGGTGCCGCAAGAGACCCAGTACTTC. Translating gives CASSLGGGVPQETQYF.

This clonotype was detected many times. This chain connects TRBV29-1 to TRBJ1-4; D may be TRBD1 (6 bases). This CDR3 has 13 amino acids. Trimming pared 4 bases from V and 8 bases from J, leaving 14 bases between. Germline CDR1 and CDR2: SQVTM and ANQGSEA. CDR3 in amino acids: CSVGPAGVEKLFF. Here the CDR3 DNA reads TGCAGCGTTGGGCCCGCAGGGGTCGAAAAACTGTTTTTT. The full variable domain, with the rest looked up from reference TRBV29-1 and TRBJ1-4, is SAVISQKPSRDICQRGTSLTIQCQVDSQVTMMFWYRQQPGQSLTLIATANQGSEATYESGFVIDKFPISRPNLTFSTLTVSNMSPEDSSIYLCSVGPAGVEKLFFGSGTQLSVL.

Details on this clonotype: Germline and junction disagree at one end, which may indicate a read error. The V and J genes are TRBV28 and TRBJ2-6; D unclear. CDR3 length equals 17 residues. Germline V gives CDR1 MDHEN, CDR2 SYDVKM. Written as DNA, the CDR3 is TGTGCCAGTAGTTCGTATACGCCCAGCTCTGGGGCCAACGTCCTGACTTTC. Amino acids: CASSSYTPSSGANVLTF.

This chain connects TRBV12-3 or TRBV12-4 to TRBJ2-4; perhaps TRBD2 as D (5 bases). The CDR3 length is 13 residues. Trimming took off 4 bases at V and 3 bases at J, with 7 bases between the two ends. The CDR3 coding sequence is TGTGCCAGCAGTTCGGGATTCAAAAACATTCAGTACTTC. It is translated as CASSSGFKNIQYF.

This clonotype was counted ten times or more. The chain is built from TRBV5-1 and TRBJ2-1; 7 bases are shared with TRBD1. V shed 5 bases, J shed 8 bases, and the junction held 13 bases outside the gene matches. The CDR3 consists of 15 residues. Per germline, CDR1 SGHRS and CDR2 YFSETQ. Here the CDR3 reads CASSPLRDRLYEQFF. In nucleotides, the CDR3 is TGCGCCAGCAGTCCCCTCCGGGACAGACTTTATGAGCAGTTCTTC.

The CDR3: CASSKNRDYHF. CDR3 in DNA: TGTGCCAGCAGCAAAAATCGGGACTACCACTTT. The chain links TRBV28 to TRBJ1-6; tentative D call: TRBD1 (5 bases). The CDR3 loop spans 11 amino acids. Trimming left V 6 bases short and J 18 bases short, with 15 bases between. Germline V gene data show CDR1 as MDHEN and CDR2 as SYDVKM.

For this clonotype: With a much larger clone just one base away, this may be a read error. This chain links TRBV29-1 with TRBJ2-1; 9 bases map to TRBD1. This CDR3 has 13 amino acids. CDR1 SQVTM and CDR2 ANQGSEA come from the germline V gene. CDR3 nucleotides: TGCGGCGTCTGGACAGGGGTCAAGAATGAGCAGTTCTTC. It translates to CGVWTGVKNEQFF.

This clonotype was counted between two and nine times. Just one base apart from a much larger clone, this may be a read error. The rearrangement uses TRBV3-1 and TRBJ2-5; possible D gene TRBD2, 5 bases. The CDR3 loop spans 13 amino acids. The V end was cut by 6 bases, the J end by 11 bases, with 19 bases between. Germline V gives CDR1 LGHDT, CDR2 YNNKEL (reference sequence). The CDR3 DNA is TGTGCCAGCAGTGGCGGGTCAGGCAATGAGCAGTACTTC. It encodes CASSGGSGNEQYF.

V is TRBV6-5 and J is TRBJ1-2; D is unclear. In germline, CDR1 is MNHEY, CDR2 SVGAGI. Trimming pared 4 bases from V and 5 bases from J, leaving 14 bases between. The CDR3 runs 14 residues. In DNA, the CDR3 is TGTGCCAGCAGTTCCCCACAACGGTCGTATGGCTACACCTTC. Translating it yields CASSSPQRSYGYTF.

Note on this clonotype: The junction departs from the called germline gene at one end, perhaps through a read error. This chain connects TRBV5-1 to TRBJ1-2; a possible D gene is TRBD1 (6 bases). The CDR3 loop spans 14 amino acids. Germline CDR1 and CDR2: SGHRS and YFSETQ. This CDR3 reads CVSSSEGGLGGYTF. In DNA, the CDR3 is TGCGTCAGCAGCTCTGAGGGGGGACTGGGTGGCTACACCTTC.

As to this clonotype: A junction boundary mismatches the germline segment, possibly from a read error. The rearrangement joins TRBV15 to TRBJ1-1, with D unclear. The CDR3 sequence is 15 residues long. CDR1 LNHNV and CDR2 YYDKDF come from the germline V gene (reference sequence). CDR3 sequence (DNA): TGTGCCACGAGCAGTTTCGACTCGGGCTACACTGAAGCTTTCTTT. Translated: CATSSFDSGYTEAFF.

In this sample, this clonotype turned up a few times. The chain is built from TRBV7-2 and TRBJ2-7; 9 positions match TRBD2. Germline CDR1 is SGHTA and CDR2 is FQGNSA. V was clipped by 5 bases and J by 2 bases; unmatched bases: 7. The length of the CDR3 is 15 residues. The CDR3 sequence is CASSITGTSTYEQYF. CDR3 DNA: TGTGCCAGCAGCATAACCGGGACTAGCACCTACGAGCAGTACTTC.

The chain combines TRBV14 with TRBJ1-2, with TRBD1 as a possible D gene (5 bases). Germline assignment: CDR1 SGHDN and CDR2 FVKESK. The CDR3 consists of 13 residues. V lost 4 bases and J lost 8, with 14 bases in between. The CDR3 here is CASSRRGRDGYTF. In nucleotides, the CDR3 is TGTGCCAGCAGCCGCCGGGGCCGTGACGGCTACACCTTC. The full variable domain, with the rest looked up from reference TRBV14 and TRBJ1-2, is EAGVTQFPSHSVIEKGQTVTLRCDPISGHDNLYWYRRVMGKEIKFLLHFVKESKQDESGMPNNRFLAERTGGTYSTLKVQPAELEDSGVYFCASSRRGRDGYTFGSGTRLTVV.